The entry below describes one TCR beta chain. Reverse transcription of extracted RNA yielded cDNA, which provided the sequencing template. Generated by immunoSEQ multiplex PCR, the TCRdb table keeps only in-frame clones and is missing some. The profile shows fewer than 250,000 clones, less than 45% of them singletons. The sample is drawn from a study of CD8+ T cells in alopecia areata. Trimming cost V 6 bases and J 0 bases; bases outside gene matches: 5. The germline gives CDR1 MNHEY, CDR2 SVGAGI. This CDR3 has 15 amino acids. Sample treatment: oral pan-JAK inhibitor, 5-10 mg twice daily. Specimen: CD4+ T cells sorted from blood, collected around week 31, from a patient treated with tofacitinib. The V call is TRBV6-5, the J call TRBJ2-1, with 7 bases lining up with TRBD1. The receptor was derived from a human donor with alopecia areata. The chain's CDR3 is CASSLRDSSYNEQFF. As DNA, the CDR3 is TGTGCCAGCAGCCTCCGGGACAGCTCCTACAATGAGCAGTTCTTC.